A single sample is the source of the 16 T cell receptor beta chains below, sequenced in a study of T-cell reconstitution after alpha-beta-depleted transplantation in children. Library preparation (for TCRbeta) was performed with unique molecular identifiers. MiXCR, applied by TCRdb to the PCR reads, yields one record per CDR3 protein. The data contain a few hundred thousand distinct CDR3 sequences, 9.7% of them singletons. The sample consisted of PBMCs from the stem cell graft donor, taken from the stem cell graft. The receptors shown here come from a human donor who donated a stem cell graft to a child with SCID.

This clonotype was picked up many times. The chain combines TRBV20-1 with TRBJ1-1; D is possibly TRBD1 (5 bases). CDR3 length: 13 residues. Germline CDR1 and CDR2: DFQATT and SNEGSKA (reference sequence). Trimming removed 5 bases from V and 1 base from J, with 11 bases in between. The CDR3 nucleotides are TGCAGTGCTTCCGGACACCCGAACACTGAAGCTTTCTTT. As protein: CSASGHPNTEAFF.

This clonotype was seen many times. The chain joins TRBV28 to TRBJ2-7; TRBD1 matches at 7 bases. Germline values: CDR1 MDHEN, CDR2 SYDVKM. The CDR3 extends over 14 amino acids. J lost 1 base, V lost 2 bases, and 2 bases had no gene match. CDR3 residues: CASSLTGQSYEQYF. CDR3 in DNA: TGTGCCAGCAGTTTAACGGGACAGTCCTACGAGCAGTACTTC.

This clonotype was seen many times. The chain couples TRBV14 to TRBJ1-1; no clear D gene. CDR1 and CDR2 from the germline V gene are SGHDN and FVKESK. Between the trimmed V and J ends, which lost 0 bases and 4 bases, there was a span of 6 bases. This CDR3 comprises 13 residues. CDR3 DNA sequence: TGTGCCAGCAGCCAAGAATGGGGCACTGAAGCTTTCTTT. As protein: CASSQEWGTEAFF.

Ten or more counts support this clonotype. The V gene is TRBV5-1, the J gene TRBJ2-7, with a weak D call TRBD1 (5 bases). CDR3 length equals 14 residues. Germline V gives CDR1 SGHRS, CDR2 YFSETQ. The V and J ends lost 4 bases and 2 bases respectively, with 13 bases between them. For the CDR3, the DNA is TGCGCCAGCAGCACAAACTGGGGCCCCTACGAGCAGTACTTC. This codes for CASSTNWGPYEQYF.

This clonotype occurred many times. The chain employs TRBV5-6 and TRBJ2-3; D call uncertain. The CDR3 has 14 amino acids. Germline CDR1 and CDR2: SGHDT and YYEEEE. V was pared by 3 bases and J by 6 bases, with 14 bases between. CDR3 sequence: CASSSSTARDTQYF. The CDR3 nucleotides read TGTGCCAGCAGCTCTTCCACCGCTCGGGATACGCAGTATTTT.

This clonotype was seen many times. DNA of the CDR3: TGTGCCAGTCGGCAGGCGCGGGGCCAGCCCCAGCATTTT. This encodes CASRQARGQPQHF. The rearrangement links TRBV6-2 or TRBV6-3 to TRBJ1-5, with D tentatively TRBD1 (5 bases). Germline values: CDR1 MNHEY, CDR2 SVGEGT. The CDR3 length is 13 residues. V lost 9 bases, J lost 7 bases, and 16 bases lay in between.

This clonotype appeared many times. The J gene is TRBJ2-3, the V gene TRBV20-1; perhaps D is TRBD1 or TRBD2 (5 bases each). The CDR3 has 15 residues. Germline V gene sequence: CDR1 DFQATT, CDR2 SNEGSKA (reference sequence). The V end lost 4 bases, the J end lost 4 bases, and 18 bases lay between the germline ends. CDR3 protein: CSATNPGSRADTQYF. The CDR3 nucleotides read TGCAGTGCTACCAATCCAGGGAGTCGGGCAGATACGCAGTATTTT.

This clonotype came up many times. The rearrangement links TRBV5-1 to TRBJ2-5; no clear D gene. Germline assignment: CDR1 SGHRS and CDR2 YFSETQ. CDR3 length: 14 residues. Trimming pared 1 base from V and 5 bases from J, leaving 12 bases between. The CDR3 reads CASSLIGVSETQYF. The CDR3 coding sequence is TGCGCCAGCAGCTTGATCGGCGTATCGGAGACCCAGTACTTC.

This clonotype was seen at least ten times. The J gene is TRBJ2-2, the V gene TRBV12-3 or TRBV12-4; 8 bases agree with TRBD2. The ends lost 7 bases at V and 5 bases at J; junction bases unmatched: 12. The CDR3 length is 16 residues. CDR3 coding DNA: TGTGCCAGCACTCCCTGGGGGCGGGGGGTTACCGGGGAGCTGTTTTTT. This encodes CASTPWGRGVTGELFF.

This clonotype was counted at least ten times. V gene TRBV7-2 combines with J gene TRBJ2-5, with a tentative D call TRBD1 (6 bases). Trimming removed 1 base from V and 9 bases from J, with 9 bases in between. This CDR3 has 12 amino acids. The germline CDR1 and CDR2 sequences are SGHTA and FQGNSA. The CDR3 coding sequence is TGTGCCAGCAGCTTAGGCCCAGGGGCCCAGTACTTC. Residues: CASSLGPGAQYF.

The table lists this clonotype with many counts. The chain links TRBV6-5 to TRBJ1-1, with TRBD1 as a possible D gene (5 bases). Trimming took off 1 base at V and 1 base at J, with 10 bases between the two ends. CDR3 length: 15 residues. Looked up from germline, CDR1 is MNHEY and CDR2 is SVGAGI. CDR3 in amino acids: CASSYFHTGNTEAFF. The CDR3 DNA follows: TGTGCCAGCAGTTACTTTCATACAGGGAACACTGAAGCTTTCTTT.

There are many counts of this clonotype. J is TRBJ2-3 and V is TRBV5-1; 7 nucleotides match TRBD1. The V and J ends lost 2 bases and 6 bases, in that order; junction bases with no gene match: 9. The germline CDR1 and CDR2 sequences are SGHRS and YFSETQ. The CDR3 extends over 15 amino acids. CDR3 sequence reads: CASSFTGTVGDTQYF. The CDR3 nucleotides read TGCGCCAGCAGCTTTACCGGGACAGTGGGTGATACGCAGTATTTT. The full variable domain, with the rest looked up from reference TRBV5-1 and TRBJ2-3, is KAGVTQTPRYLIKTRGQQVTLSCSPISGHRSVSWYQQTPGQGLQFLFEYFSETQRNKGNFPGRFSGRQFSNSRSEMNVSTLELGDSALYLCASSFTGTVGDTQYFGPGTRLTVL.

This clonotype appeared many times. V gene TRBV20-1 combines with J gene TRBJ1-1; D may be TRBD1 (5 bases). The CDR3 is 15 residues long. Trimming cost V 6 bases and J 1 base, with 18 bases left between them. CDR1 and CDR2 from the germline V gene are DFQATT and SNEGSKA (reference sequence). In DNA, the CDR3 is TGCAGTGCAAATACCCCCCGGGACCCGAACACTGAAGCTTTCTTT. Residues: CSANTPRDPNTEAFF.

This clonotype was observed many times. The chain combines TRBV7-9 with TRBJ1-2; D remains unclear. V lost 1 base, J lost 6 bases, and 9 bases lay in between. The germline V gene has CDR1 SEHNR and CDR2 FQNEAQ (reference sequence). CDR3 size: 13 residues. The chain's CDR3 is CASSLDLGDGYTF. The CDR3 DNA sequence: TGTGCCAGCAGCTTAGATCTGGGCGATGGCTACACCTTC.

This clonotype was observed at least ten times. The chain has TRBV4-3 and TRBJ2-1, with a tentative D call TRBD1 (6 bases). The CDR3 length is 15 residues. V was shortened by 0 bases and J by 8 bases, with 14 bases between the two germline ends. Germline V CDR1 and CDR2: LGHNA, YSLEER. CDR3 amino acids: CASSQDLGRQDEQFF. CDR3 DNA: TGCGCCAGCAGCCAAGATTTGGGCAGACAGGATGAGCAGTTCTTC.

This clonotype occurred many times. V usage is TRBV5-6 and J usage is TRBJ2-6, with no clear D. The germline CDR1 and CDR2 sequences are SGHDT and YYEEEE. The V gene lost 4 bases and the J gene lost 6 bases, with 8 bases spanning the gap. This CDR3 spans 13 amino acids. CDR3 residues: CASSPRVANVLTF. As DNA, the CDR3 is TGTGCCAGCAGCCCACGAGTGGCCAACGTCCTGACTTTC.